Included here is one T cell receptor beta chain sequence, with context. The antigen is unknown. J lost 4 bases, V lost 6 bases, and 10 bases had no gene match. CDR3 size: 18 residues. Germline values: CDR1 SEHNR, CDR2 FQNEAQ (reference sequence). The data belong to a study of T cells in localized non-small cell lung cancer. General study results and limits: Among blood samples, higher T cell density accompanied longer overall survival.

Generated by immunoSEQ multiplex PCR, the TCRdb table keeps only in-frame clones and is missing some. There are tens of thousands of clones in the sample; roughly 90% occur only once, and 20% lies in the top ten. This sequence joins TRBV7-9 and TRBJ2-2, with 14 bases fitting TRBD2. This TCR derives from a man aged 35 to 69 with stage I lung adenocarcinoma. Specimen: peripheral blood, collected before any cancer treatment. CDR3 residues: CASREPGLAGVGTGELFF. The CDR3, as DNA: TGTGCCAGCAGGGAACCGGGACTAGCGGGAGTGGGCACCGGGGAGCTGTTTTTT.